This T cell receptor beta chain was captured in a study of beta chain features in type 1 diabetes. Study-wide points: For patients, the naive, central memory and Treg TCRB repertoires appeared more alike than for healthy donors. The study found moderately but significantly shorter TCRB CDR3s in all four CD4+ subsets of Type 1 diabetes patients.

Every bit of the isolated RNA underwent reverse transcription, so sequencing read expressed TCRB transcripts. Assay used: immunoSEQ multiplex PCR; TCRdb lists only in-frame clones, some missing. The data contain some 410,000 clones, approximately 15% of them singletons. Only one heparinised blood draw was taken per donor, and its volume averaged approximately 100 mL. The CDR3 is 16 amino acids. Germline assignment: CDR1 SGHRS and CDR2 YFSETQ. With V trimmed by 4 bases and J by 8 bases, 15 bases remained unmatched. As concerns this clone: Its target is not known.

The rearrangement uses TRBV5-1 and TRBJ2-1, with 7 bases that match TRBD2. The sequencing sample was made of naive CD4+ T cells from blood. The sequence was obtained from a young man in good health. The CDR3 DNA reads TGCGCCAGCAGCCAACCGGGACTACCCGATTTGCATGAGCAGTTCTTC. Translation gives CASSQPGLPDLHEQFF.